This T cell receptor beta chain is from a study of radiotherapy plus CTLA-4 blockade in lung cancer. About the research overall: Among all patients, approximately 17% showed objective responses, while roughly 34% had disease control. Overall study findings and caveats: TCR clones originating in tumors grew in number in blood after radiotherapy plus ipilimumab. Early blood T cell clone changes and increased post-radiation serum interferon-beta were reportedly the strongest response predictors.

About this clone: The antigen is unknown.

Method: immunoSEQ multiplex PCR; TCRdb's copy keeps in-frame clones and lacks some. The table records roughly 48,000 clones, 70% to 80% of them present only once. This CDR3 has 14 amino acids. Germline-derived CDR1 and CDR2 are LGHNA and YSLEER. V shed 4 bases and J shed 5 bases, with 9 bases lying between them. Chemo-refractory metastatic non-small-cell lung cancer patients received focal radiation with ipilimumab CTLA-4 blockade. The chain has TRBV4-3 and TRBJ1-6; TRBD1 is a possible D gene (5 bases). This material consisted of peripheral blood, taken from a patient treated with radiotherapy plus ipilimumab. This clonotype was sampled from a human donor with non-small cell lung cancer who had stable disease on radiotherapy plus ipilimumab. Here the CDR3 reads CASSPTVNNSPLHF. The CDR3 bases are TGCGCCAGCAGCCCGACAGTTAATAATTCACCCCTCCACTTT.